The 24 T cell receptor beta chains presented below share a single source sample, sequenced in a study of blood T cell repertoires in COVID-19. TCRdb's copy holds only in-frame clones and misses some; the assay was immunoSEQ multiplex PCR. The table records 200,000 to 250,000 clones, around 86% of them present only once. The specimen was PBMCs or T cells enriched from blood (not recorded which). All receptors derive from a man younger than 45 in a cohort exposed to, infected with or recovered from COVID-19 (not recorded which).

This chain links TRBV5-8 with TRBJ2-1; 13 bases agree with TRBD2. The V and J ends lost 4 bases and 8 bases, in that order; junction bases with no gene match: 6. The CDR3 has 15 residues. CDR1 and CDR2 from the germline V gene are SGHTS and YDEGEE. CDR3 loop: CASSRTSGSKDEQFF. The CDR3 DNA sequence: TGTGCCAGCAGCCGGACTAGCGGGAGTAAGGATGAGCAGTTCTTC.

The chain employs TRBV10-2 and TRBJ2-1; TRBD2 matches at 9 bases. Germline V gene lookup returns CDR1 WSHSY and CDR2 SAAADI. Unmatched junction bases numbered 13, after V lost 4 bases and J lost 3 bases. This CDR3 has 18 amino acids. DNA of the CDR3: TGCGCCAGCAGTGCGCCACTGCGACTAGCGGAGAGCTACAATGAGCAGTTCTTC. This codes for CASSAPLRLAESYNEQFF.

This rearrangement joins TRBV19 to TRBJ2-1; D uncertain. Germline V CDR1 and CDR2: LNHDA, SQIVND (reference sequence). The CDR3 has 15 residues. V was cut by 2 bases and J by 2 bases, with 10 bases left in between. The CDR3 DNA is TGTGCCAGTAGTATATCAATGGGCCCCTACAATGAGCAGTTCTTC. Encoded protein: CASSISMGPYNEQFF.

The genes are TRBV28 and TRBJ2-1; 10 bases line up with TRBD2. This CDR3 spans 16 amino acids. J gave up 6 bases and V 5 bases, and 10 bases lay outside the gene matches. The germline gives CDR1 MDHEN, CDR2 SYDVKM. CDR3 sequence (DNA): TGTGCCAGCAGTCTAGCGGGAGCGGGGGGGAGCAATGAGCAGTTCTTC. Residues: CASSLAGAGGSNEQFF.

The V and J genes are TRBV11-3 and TRBJ2-7; tentative D call: TRBD1 (6 bases). The V end lost 5 bases, the J end lost 0 bases, and 11 bases lay between the germline ends. Germline loops: CDR1 SGHNT, CDR2 YENEEA. The CDR3 spans 14 residues. DNA of the CDR3: TGTGCCAGCAGCCCCAGGGACAACTCCTACGAGCAGTACTTC. It yields the protein CASSPRDNSYEQYF.

The rearrangement uses TRBV19 and TRBJ1-2, with TRBD1 matching 9 bases. V trimming: 5 bases; J trimming: 7 bases; junction bases outside the gene matches: 11. CDR3 length: 15 amino acids. In germline, CDR1 is LNHDA, CDR2 SQIVND (reference sequence). For the CDR3, the DNA is TGTGCCAGTAGTTTAACAGGGGGCGAGAGCGGTGGCTACACCTTC. Translation gives CASSLTGGESGGYTF.

V and J are TRBV28 and TRBJ2-3, with D unclear. The CDR3 contains 12 residues. Germline values: CDR1 MDHEN, CDR2 SYDVKM. V gave up 5 bases and J gave up 3 bases, with 6 bases separating them. CDR3 sequence reads: CASSHGTDTQYF. CDR3 coding DNA: TGTGCCAGCAGTCACGGGACAGATACGCAGTATTTT.

The chain couples TRBV6-8 to TRBJ2-6; 9 nucleotides agree with TRBD1. Looked up from germline, CDR1 is MNHGY and CDR2 is SAAAGT. The CDR3 extends over 20 amino acids. J gave up 2 bases and V 7 bases, and 18 bases lay outside the gene matches. The CDR3: CASISPPRDRDLPGANVLTF. In nucleotides, the CDR3 is TGTGCCAGCATTTCCCCCCCCCGGGACAGGGATCTTCCTGGGGCCAACGTCCTGACTTTC.

The genes are TRBV13 and TRBJ1-6; D is ambiguous. The germline gives CDR1 PRHDT, CDR2 FYEKMQ (reference sequence). V shed 3 bases and J shed 4 bases, with 7 bases lying between them. This CDR3 comprises 14 residues. CDR3 coding DNA: TGTGCCAGCAGCTTCTCGTCGTATAATTCACCCCTCCACTTT. Amino acids: CASSFSSYNSPLHF.

This clone came up once. This chain connects TRBV4-3 to TRBJ2-2; the match to TRBD2 covers 11 bases. Losses at the gene ends were 1 base for V and 8 bases for J; bases not matched to a gene: 6. This CDR3 has 16 amino acids. Germline V gene data show CDR1 as LGHNA and CDR2 as YSLEER. CDR3 bases: TGCGCCAGCAGCCAAGCAGGACTAGCGGGTGTTGGGGAGCTGTTTTTT. Translation: CASSQAGLAGVGELFF.

The rearrangement joins TRBV11-2 to TRBJ1-1, with 9 nucleotides matching TRBD1. Germline CDR1 SGHAT, CDR2 FQNNGV. J was trimmed by 1 base and V by 5 bases; bases with no gene match: 2. CDR3 length: 14 amino acids. The CDR3 reads CASSPDRGNTEAFF. The DNA of the CDR3 is TGTGCCAGCAGCCCGGACAGGGGGAACACTGAAGCTTTCTTT.

CDR3 sequence (DNA): TGTGCCAGCAGCCAACCCAATCGAGGGCTAGCGGGAGTTGAGACCCAGTACTTC. Amino acids: CASSQPNRGLAGVETQYF. V usage is TRBV14 and J usage is TRBJ2-5; TRBD2 aligns across 10 bases. The CDR3 has 18 residues. The germline CDR1 and CDR2 sequences are SGHDN and FVKESK. V gave up 2 bases and J gave up 5 bases; unmatched junction bases: 14.

V is TRBV5-4 and J is TRBJ2-2; tentatively, D is TRBD1 (6 bases). The CDR3 runs to 17 residues. Between the trimmed V and J ends, which lost 4 bases and 4 bases, there was a span of 20 bases. The V gene's germline CDR1 is SGHNT and CDR2 YYREEE (reference sequence). Written as DNA, the CDR3 is TGTGCCAGCAGCCCCATCGGGGCAGGGGTAATCACCGGGGAGCTGTTTTTT. This sequence encodes CASSPIGAGVITGELFF.

This chain joins TRBV7-2 and TRBJ2-7; TRBD2 aligns across 10 bases. Germline values: CDR1 SGHTA, CDR2 FQGNSA. The CDR3 spans 13 residues. V was pared by 6 bases and J by 7 bases, with 6 bases of the junction left unmatched. CDR3 nucleotide sequence: TGTGCCAGCAGTACTAGCGGGGCCTGGGAGCAGTACTTC. Its protein is CASSTSGAWEQYF.

This clone has just one count. The chain uses TRBV28 and TRBJ1-2; D perhaps matches TRBD1 (5 bases). Looked up from germline, CDR1 is MDHEN and CDR2 is SYDVKM. Trimming removed 2 bases at V and 1 base at J, with 17 bases between. CDR3 length: 17 residues. The CDR3 here is CASSLLDKGLLNYGYTF. CDR3 DNA sequence: TGTGCCAGCAGTTTACTCGACAAGGGACTCCTTAACTATGGCTACACCTTC.

The chain has TRBV7-3 and TRBJ2-5; 10 bases line up with TRBD2. Germline V lookup: CDR1 SGHTA, CDR2 FQGTGA. The CDR3 has 17 residues. Trimming removed 5 bases from V and 4 bases from J; junction bases left unmatched: 13. This chain's CDR3 is CASSLHSRVAGGETQYF. The CDR3 DNA sequence: TGTGCCAGCAGCCTACATAGTAGGGTAGCGGGAGGAGAGACCCAGTACTTC.

This clone has just a few counts. This chain uses TRBV14 with TRBJ2-1, with a possible D match to TRBD2 (5 bases). Trimming removed 7 bases at V and 0 bases at J, with 10 bases between. This CDR3 spans 14 amino acids. Germline lookup yields CDR1 SGHDN and CDR2 FVKESK. CDR3 sequence reads: CASNAGYSYNEQFF. The DNA of the CDR3 is TGTGCCAGCAACGCGGGTTACTCCTACAATGAGCAGTTCTTC. The complete variable domain, with remaining parts taken from reference TRBV14 and TRBJ2-1, reads EAGVTQFPSHSVIEKGQTVTLRCDPISGHDNLYWYRRVMGKEIKFLLHFVKESKQDESGMPNNRFLAERTGGTYSTLKVQPAELEDSGVYFCASNAGYSYNEQFFGPGTRLTVL.

The rearrangement links TRBV27 to TRBJ1-2, with D uncertain. CDR1 is MNHEY and CDR2 is SMNVEV in the germline V gene (reference sequence). The CDR3 loop spans 12 amino acids. V was trimmed by 6 bases and J by 5 bases, leaving 10 bases between them. CDR3 sequence reads: CASSQSGYGYTF. The CDR3 DNA reads as TGTGCCAGCAGCCAGAGCGGGTATGGCTACACCTTC.

The chain is built from TRBV4-1 and TRBJ2-2; no clear D gene. Germline V gene sequence: CDR1 MGHRA, CDR2 YSYEKL. V lost 0 bases and J 1 base, leaving 6 bases between the germline ends. CDR3 size: 15 residues. The CDR3: CASSQDVRNTGELFF. The CDR3 coding sequence is TGCGCCAGCAGCCAAGATGTGCGGAACACCGGGGAGCTGTTTTTT.

This chain links TRBV28 with TRBJ1-2, with 8 bases aligning to TRBD1. Germline values: CDR1 MDHEN, CDR2 SYDVKM. V shed 4 bases, J shed 4 bases, and the junction held 14 bases outside the gene matches. This CDR3 comprises 17 residues. CDR3 DNA sequence: TGTGCCAGCAGTTCACCGATCGGACAGGGCCTCTCCTATGGCTACACCTTC. It codes for CASSSPIGQGLSYGYTF.

J is TRBJ1-1 and V is TRBV12-5; possibly TRBD1 for D (6 bases). The germline V gene has CDR1 LGHNT and CDR2 FRNRAP. This CDR3 is 16 amino acids long. V lost 0 bases, J lost 1 base, and 12 bases lay in between. The CDR3 spells CASGLVQGPSNTEAFF. The DNA for the CDR3 is TGTGCTAGTGGTTTGGTACAGGGACCTTCGAACACTGAAGCTTTCTTT.

The chain combines TRBV11-3 with TRBJ2-5, with D unclear. CDR3 size: 13 residues. The germline V and J ends were trimmed by 5 bases and 2 bases, with 9 bases remaining between them. CDR1 SGHNT and CDR2 YENEEA come from the germline V gene. DNA for the CDR3: TGTGCCAGCAGCCGACACCTACAAGAGACCCAGTACTTC. It specifies CASSRHLQETQYF.

This chain joins TRBV4-2 and TRBJ2-3, with D possibly TRBD2 on 6 matching bases. Germline-derived CDR1 and CDR2 are LGHNA and YNFKEQ. Trimming removed 0 bases at V and 10 bases at J, with 11 bases between. This CDR3 has 13 amino acids. DNA of the CDR3: TGTGCCAGCAGCCAAGATGTGGGGGGATCGCAGTATTTT. As protein: CASSQDVGGSQYF.

The rearrangement joins TRBV28 to TRBJ1-1; 7 bases map to TRBD1. The trim removed 7 bases at V and 7 bases at J, leaving 21 bases unmatched. Germline values: CDR1 MDHEN, CDR2 SYDVKM. The CDR3 has 17 amino acids. DNA of the CDR3: TGTGCCAGCACTACATTGGCGGGACAGAGACCCGCCCATGAAGCTTTCTTT. It is translated as CASTTLAGQRPAHEAFF.